This entry lists 18 T cell receptor beta chains sequenced from one sample in a study of molecular identifiers for immune sequencing clone quantification. TCRdb re-called the PCR reads through MiXCR, storing one row per CDR3 protein. The table records more than 550,000 distinct CDR3 sequences, 25% of them present only once. Sequencing was carried out using naive CD8+ T cells from blood, with Jurkat cell RNA spiked in. Subset indicated: FACS-sorted CD8+CD4-CCR7+CD45RA+ naive T cells. These receptors came from a human donor in good health. Some libraries in this study had Jurkat cell RNA spiked in.

The rearrangement links TRBV6-2 or TRBV6-3 to TRBJ2-5, with 9 nucleotides matching TRBD2. The CDR3 sequence is 16 residues long. CDR1 MNHEY and CDR2 SVGEGT come from the germline V gene. Losses at the gene ends were 5 bases for V and 3 bases for J; bases not matched to a gene: 10. The chain's CDR3 is CASSRRLADVEETQYF. Written as DNA, the CDR3 is TGTGCCAGCAGTCGCAGACTAGCGGATGTTGAAGAGACCCAGTACTTC.

Points on this clonotype: Since a much larger clone is just one base distant, this may be a read error. The chain carries TRBV7-9 and TRBJ2-2, with 13 bases lining up with TRBD2. V was clipped by 1 base and J by 1 base; unmatched bases: 6. This CDR3 comprises 19 residues. From germline, CDR1 is SEHNR and CDR2 FQNEAQ (reference sequence). The CDR3 sequence: CASSLVVRTSGRNTGELFF. As DNA, the CDR3 is TGTGCCAGCAGCTTAGTGGTCCGGACTAGCGGGAGGAACACCGGGGAGCTGTTTTTT.

The V gene is TRBV29-1, the J gene TRBJ1-1; 9 positions agree with TRBD1. J was trimmed by 4 bases and V by 3 bases; bases with no gene match: 15. CDR3 length: 17 amino acids. CDR1 and CDR2 (germline): SQVTM, ANQGSEA. The CDR3 DNA sequence: TGCAGCGTTGAGGTGTTTTGGGACAGGGTACCTTGCACTGAAGCTTTCTTT. This translates into CSVEVFWDRVPCTEAFF.

The genes are TRBV5-1 and TRBJ2-1; possibly TRBD2 for D (6 bases). The CDR3 length is 16 residues. Trimming removed 4 bases at V and 15 bases at J, with 29 bases between. CDR1 is SGHRS, CDR2 YFSETQ, per germline. The CDR3 DNA follows: TGCGCCAGCAGCCCCGCCGGGGGTTTGTGGTACCCTGCGCCGTTCTTC. Amino acids: CASSPAGGLWYPAPFF.

The sample holds a few counts of this clonotype. This chain uses TRBV12-3 or TRBV12-4 with TRBJ2-2, with TRBD1 matching over 8 bases. CDR3 length equals 16 residues. V dropped 6 bases and J dropped 5; count of bases not matched to a gene: 11. The CDR3 region is CASRKTGAARTGELFF. In DNA form, the CDR3 reads TGTGCCAGCAGAAAGACAGGGGCCGCTAGGACCGGGGAGCTGTTTTTT.

This clonotype was recorded a few times. This sequence joins TRBV7-6 and TRBJ2-5; D not certain. V dropped 1 base and J dropped 1 base, with 10 bases sitting between them. Germline V gene data show CDR1 as SGHVS and CDR2 as FNYEAQ. The CDR3 consists of 15 residues. Here the CDR3 DNA reads TGTGCCAGCAGCTTAGAAAGGGCAGGCCAAGAGACCCAGTACTTC. Translation gives CASSLERAGQETQYF.

The chain combines TRBV20-1 with TRBJ2-7; 8 bases are shared with TRBD2. This CDR3 has 13 residues. V lost 8 bases and J lost 0; bases outside the gene matches: 6. The germline CDR1 and CDR2 sequences are DFQATT and SNEGSKA (reference sequence). The CDR3, as DNA: TGCAGTCGGGAGGGCCTGAGCTCCTACGAGCAGTACTTC. It is translated as CSREGLSSYEQYF.

This clonotype was recorded a few times. The V call is TRBV4-2, the J call TRBJ1-3; weak D call: TRBD1 (5 bases). V was cut by 0 bases and J by 3 bases, with 12 bases left in between. The CDR3 extends over 16 amino acids. The germline CDR1 and CDR2 sequences are LGHNA and YNFKEQ. The CDR3 spells CASSQEWGRFGNTIYF. CDR3 DNA sequence: TGTGCCAGCAGCCAAGAGTGGGGGAGGTTTGGAAACACCATATATTTT.

On this clonotype: A much larger clone differs from this one at a single base, so this may be a read error. The CDR3 carries no conserved terminal phenylalanine or tryptophan, so it likely arises from a read error. The chain employs TRBV4-1 and TRBJ2-5; maybe TRBD2 (6 bases). Trimming shortened V by 8 bases and J by 0 bases, and 10 bases separated the two germline ends. The CDR3 covers 13 residues. CDR1 is MGHRA, CDR2 YSYEKL, per germline. The CDR3 spells CASRGLNQETQYI. The CDR3, as DNA: TGCGCCAGCCGGGGACTGAACCAAGAGACCCAGTACATC.

Points on this clonotype: As the CDR3 is not closed by the conserved phenylalanine or tryptophan, this likely results from a read error. The J gene is TRBJ2-5, the V gene TRBV25-1; D remains unclear. CDR3 length: 13 amino acids. CDR1 and CDR2 (germline): MGHDK, SYGVNS. The V gene lost 1 base and the J gene lost 5 bases, with 8 bases spanning the gap. CDR3 sequence (DNA): TGTGCCAGCAGTGAATCCCTGGCTGAGACCCAGTACTCC. Its translation is CASSESLAETQYS.

This clonotype was counted ten times or more. J is TRBJ2-1 and V is TRBV20-1; 8 nucleotides match TRBD1. V trimming: 3 bases; J trimming: 7 bases; junction bases outside the gene matches: 5. The CDR3 consists of 13 residues. Per the germline V gene, CDR1 is DFQATT and CDR2 is SNEGSKA (reference sequence). The CDR3 reads CSARFQGANEQFF. The CDR3 nucleotides are TGCAGTGCTAGGTTTCAGGGGGCGAATGAGCAGTTCTTC.

This clonotype was detected only a few times. The chain employs TRBV20-1 and TRBJ1-5, with D hard to call. Trimming shortened V by 0 bases and J by 7 bases, and 10 bases separated the two germline ends. Germline CDR1 DFQATT, CDR2 SNEGSKA (reference sequence). The CDR3 runs to 13 residues. CDR3 amino acids: CSARDLGLQPQHF. In DNA form, the CDR3 reads TGCAGTGCTAGAGATTTGGGTTTGCAGCCCCAGCATTTT.

This clonotype occurred a few times. The CDR3 bases are TGTGCCAGCAGTGATTGGGAAGATGAGCAGTTCTTC. Protein: CASSDWEDEQFF. The rearrangement links TRBV2 to TRBJ2-1; no reliable D call. The CDR3 totals 12 residues. V was pared by 3 bases and J by 8 bases, with 8 bases between. Per the germline V gene, CDR1 is SNHLY and CDR2 is FYNNEI.

This clonotype was observed a few times. The chain has TRBV5-5 and TRBJ2-7; D ambiguous. Trimming pared 1 base from V and 3 bases from J, leaving 14 bases between. The CDR3 is 15 residues long. Germline assignment: CDR1 SGHKS and CDR2 YYEKEE (reference sequence). CDR3 nucleotides: TGTGCCAGCAGCTTGTACGTGGGGATGGTCTACGAGCAGTACTTC. Its translation is CASSLYVGMVYEQYF.

The J gene is TRBJ2-7, the V gene TRBV5-1; TRBD2 matches at 8 bases. CDR3 length: 16 amino acids. Germline-derived CDR1 and CDR2 are SGHRS and YFSETQ. The V gene end was trimmed by 4 bases and the J gene end by 4 bases; junction bases not matched to a gene: 13. CDR3 nucleotide sequence: TGCGCCAGCAGCCTCTCGGGCGGGGGGACGGTTTACGAGCAGTACTTC. Protein sequence: CASSLSGGGTVYEQYF. The entire variable domain, with the rest obtained from reference TRBV5-1 and TRBJ2-7, is as follows: KAGVTQTPRYLIKTRGQQVTLSCSPISGHRSVSWYQQTPGQGLQFLFEYFSETQRNKGNFPGRFSGRQFSNSRSEMNVSTLELGDSALYLCASSLSGGGTVYEQYFGPGTRLTVT.

Note on this clonotype: This may come from a read error, since a much larger clone is one base off. The rearrangement links TRBV12-3 or TRBV12-4 to TRBJ2-5; the D gene is possibly TRBD2 (6 bases). The CDR3 loop spans 14 amino acids. The V end lost 8 bases, the J end lost 5 bases, and 18 bases lay between the germline ends. The CDR3 region has the DNA TGTGCCAGCGGAGTAGCGGTGGCCCCTGAGACCCAGTACTTC. Its translation is CASGVAVAPETQYF.

This clonotype has just a few counts. The gene calls are TRBV4-3 and TRBJ2-1; a weak D match, TRBD1 (5 bases). The CDR3 covers 16 residues. The germline V gene encodes CDR1 LGHNA and CDR2 YSLEER. Trimming pared 0 bases from V and 0 bases from J, leaving 9 bases between. The CDR3 loop reads CASSQETGNSYNEQFF. The CDR3 DNA reads TGCGCCAGCAGCCAAGAAACAGGTAACTCCTACAATGAGCAGTTCTTC.

This clonotype was detected only a few times. The gene calls are TRBV4-2 and TRBJ2-1; 8 bases agree with TRBD2. Germline CDR1 and CDR2: LGHNA and YNFKEQ. This CDR3 region has 17 residues. The V segment lost 0 bases and the J segment 5 bases; nucleotides outside the gene matches: 9. The CDR3 protein is CASSQDLPAGANNEQFF. CDR3 in DNA: TGTGCCAGCAGCCAAGATTTACCAGCGGGGGCTAACAATGAGCAGTTCTTC.